This entry lists 16 T cell receptor beta chains sequenced from one sample in a study of cytomegalovirus exposure and HLA in healthy donors. Vbeta (60) and Jbeta (13) primers were used in the PCR. Clones were read by immunoSEQ multiplex PCR, and TCRdb kept only the in-frame ones, dropping some. The data hold over 110,000 clones, with approximately 84% observed a single time. The sequencing sample was made of PBMCs. These TCRs come from a woman aged 55-75 years in good health and CMV-seropositive.

The genes are TRBV6-5 and TRBJ1-1; D perhaps matches TRBD1 (6 bases). The germline V and J ends were trimmed by 5 bases and 7 bases, with 14 bases remaining between them. The CDR3 totals 13 residues. Germline V gene lookup returns CDR1 MNHEY and CDR2 SVGAGI. The CDR3 sequence is CASSPQGLREAFF. CDR3 DNA: TGTGCCAGCAGTCCACAGGGTCTCCGTGAAGCTTTCTTT.

CDR3 protein: CASSPGGYNEQFF. The CDR3 DNA reads as TGTGCCAGTAGTCCCGGGGGATACAATGAGCAGTTCTTC. The chain has TRBV19 and TRBJ2-1; D is possibly TRBD2 (6 bases). V was trimmed by 5 bases and J by 4 bases, leaving 9 bases between them. Germline V gives CDR1 LNHDA, CDR2 SQIVND (reference sequence). The CDR3 runs to 13 residues.

The chain carries TRBV5-4 and TRBJ2-7; 7 bases are shared with TRBD2. Germline V gene data show CDR1 as SGHNT and CDR2 as YYREEE (reference sequence). The junction had 8 bases not matched to a gene; V was cut back by 0 bases and J by 2 bases. The CDR3 is 16 residues long. This chain's CDR3 is CASSLVLASGAYEQYF. In DNA form, the CDR3 reads TGTGCCAGCAGCTTGGTTTTGGCTAGCGGAGCCTACGAGCAGTACTTC.

The chain employs TRBV6-4 and TRBJ1-1, with TRBD1 as a possible D gene (6 bases). With 9 bases removed from V and 1 base from J, the gap between germline ends came to 9 bases. The germline V gene encodes CDR1 MRHNA and CDR2 SNTAGT. The CDR3 has 12 amino acids. CDR3 amino acids: CASRGANTEAFF. DNA of the CDR3: TGTGCCAGTCGGGGGGCGAACACTGAAGCTTTCTTT.

The chain combines TRBV2 with TRBJ2-1; tentatively, D is TRBD1 (5 bases). This CDR3 is built from 15 residues. The germline V gene has CDR1 SNHLY and CDR2 FYNNEI. V lost 6 bases and J 0 bases, leaving 12 bases between the germline ends. For the CDR3, the DNA is TGTGCCAGCAGGCCGACAGCCGTCTCCTACAATGAGCAGTTCTTC. Translating gives CASRPTAVSYNEQFF.

V usage is TRBV5-1 and J usage is TRBJ2-7; D is perhaps TRBD2 (6 bases). The CDR3 has 15 amino acids. Germline V gives CDR1 SGHRS, CDR2 YFSETQ. The germline V and J ends were trimmed by 1 base and 6 bases, with 17 bases remaining between them. The CDR3 protein is CASSLRPGDLSEQYF. Here the CDR3 DNA reads TGCGCCAGCAGCTTGCGTCCGGGAGACCTCTCCGAGCAGTACTTC.

The rearrangement links TRBV5-4 to TRBJ2-3, with 10 bases aligning to TRBD2. Germline V gene sequence: CDR1 SGHNT, CDR2 YYREEE (reference sequence). With 2 bases clipped from V and 3 bases from J, the junction kept 3 bases outside the gene matches. The CDR3 covers 15 residues. This chain's CDR3 is CASSLSGRGTDTQYF. CDR3 nucleotides: TGTGCCAGCAGCTTAAGCGGGAGGGGTACAGATACGCAGTATTTT.

The rearrangement links TRBV5-4 to TRBJ2-7; TRBD2 aligns across 8 bases. Germline V gives CDR1 SGHNT, CDR2 YYREEE (reference sequence). V lost 2 bases, J lost 5 bases, and 0 bases stayed unmatched. The CDR3 runs 12 residues. The CDR3 protein is CASSLAGDEQYF. The CDR3 DNA sequence: TGTGCCAGCAGCTTAGCGGGAGACGAGCAGTACTTC. Full variable domain (rest looked up from reference TRBV5-4 and TRBJ2-7): ETGVTQSPTHLIKTRGQQVTLRCSSQSGHNTVSWYQQALGQGPQFIFQYYREEENGRGNFPPRFSGLQFPNYSSELNVNALELDDSALYLCASSLAGDEQYFGPGTRLTVT.

The V and J genes are TRBV30 and TRBJ2-2; D is undetermined. Germline V gene lookup returns CDR1 GTSNPN and CDR2 SVGIG (reference sequence). This CDR3 region has 12 residues. V lost 0 bases, J lost 6 bases, and 5 bases lay in between. In DNA, the CDR3 is TGTGCCTGGAGTGTCGGGTCCGGGGAGCTGTTTTTT. It specifies CAWSVGSGELFF. The full variable domain, rest sourced from reference TRBV30 and TRBJ2-2, is SQTIHQWPATLVQPVGSPLSLECTVEGTSNPNLYWYRQAAGRGLQLLFYSVGIGQISSEVPQNLSASRPQDRQFILSSKKLLLSDSGFYLCAWSVGSGELFFGEGSRLTVL.

This sequence joins TRBV5-4 and TRBJ1-2; possible D gene TRBD1, 6 bases. This CDR3 region has 15 residues. Germline V gives CDR1 SGHNT, CDR2 YYREEE (reference sequence). V was pared by 4 bases and J by 4 bases, with 17 bases between. CDR3 loop: CASSREVDSLYGYTF. The CDR3 region has the DNA TGTGCCAGCAGCCGAGAGGTGGACAGCCTCTATGGCTACACCTTC.

This clone was detected only once. The chain joins TRBV28 to TRBJ2-2; 8 bases map to TRBD2. CDR3 length equals 14 residues. Germline V gene lookup returns CDR1 MDHEN and CDR2 SYDVKM. Unmatched junction bases numbered 6, after V lost 5 bases and J lost 7 bases. The DNA of the CDR3 is TGTGCCAGCAGTCCCCGGGAGGGTGGCGGGGAGCTGTTTTTT. Translating gives CASSPREGGGELFF.

This clone was seen a handful of times. The CDR3 is CASSQTRSPGNTIYF. In nucleotides, the CDR3 is TGCGCCAGCAGCCAAACTAGGTCACCTGGAAACACCATATATTTT. The chain has TRBV4-3 and TRBJ1-3; D uncertain. CDR1 and CDR2 (germline): LGHNA, YSLEER. This CDR3 contains 15 residues. V gave up 2 bases and J gave up 2 bases, with 10 bases separating them.

The chain links TRBV13 to TRBJ2-7; 10 nucleotides match TRBD2. V dropped 1 base and J dropped 6; count of bases not matched to a gene: 21. CDR3 length: 20 amino acids. CDR1 and CDR2 from the germline V gene are PRHDT and FYEKMQ (reference sequence). The CDR3 nucleotides read TGTGCCAGCAGCTTAGCGCTTTCAGCCCCCCTAGCGGGAGTAGGGCTCGAGCAGTACTTC. It specifies CASSLALSAPLAGVGLEQYF.

This chain connects TRBV19 to TRBJ2-7; 8 nucleotides match TRBD2. From germline, CDR1 is LNHDA and CDR2 SQIVND (reference sequence). The CDR3 runs to 13 residues. V lost 5 bases, J lost 2 bases, and 2 bases stayed unmatched. CDR3 in amino acids: CASSRGGPYEQYF. The DNA for the CDR3 is TGTGCCAGTAGTCGCGGGGGGCCCTACGAGCAGTACTTC.

The gene calls are TRBV7-2 and TRBJ2-1; D perhaps matches TRBD2 (8 bases). The V and J ends lost 4 bases and 6 bases respectively, with 13 bases between them. This CDR3 comprises 14 residues. From germline, CDR1 is SGHTA and CDR2 FQGNSA. CDR3 loop: CASSSGGTSNEQFF. CDR3 nucleotide sequence: TGTGCCAGCAGCTCAGGGGGGACTAGCAATGAGCAGTTCTTC.

The rearrangement links TRBV27 to TRBJ2-4; TRBD2 is a possible D gene (6 bases). V lost 3 bases, J lost 8 bases, and 11 bases lay in between. The CDR3 is 13 residues long. The germline V gene has CDR1 MNHEY and CDR2 SMNVEV (reference sequence). CDR3 DNA sequence: TGTGCCAGCAGTTTGGAGGGTATGGACATTCAGTACTTC. Translated, it gives CASSLEGMDIQYF.